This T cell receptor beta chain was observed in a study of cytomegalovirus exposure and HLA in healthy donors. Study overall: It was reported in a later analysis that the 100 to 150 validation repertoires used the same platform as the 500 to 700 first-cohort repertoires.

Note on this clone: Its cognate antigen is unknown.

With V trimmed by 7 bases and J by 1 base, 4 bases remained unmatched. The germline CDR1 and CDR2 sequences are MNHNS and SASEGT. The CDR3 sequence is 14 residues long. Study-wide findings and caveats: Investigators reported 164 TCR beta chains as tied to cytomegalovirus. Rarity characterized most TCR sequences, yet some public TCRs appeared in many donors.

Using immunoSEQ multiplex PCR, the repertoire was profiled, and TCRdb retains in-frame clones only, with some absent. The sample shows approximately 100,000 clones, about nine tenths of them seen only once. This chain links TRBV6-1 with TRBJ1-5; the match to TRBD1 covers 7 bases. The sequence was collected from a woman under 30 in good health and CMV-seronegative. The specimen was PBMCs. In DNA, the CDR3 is TGTGCCAGCAACCCGACAGGGAGCAATCAGCCCCAGCATTTT. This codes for CASNPTGSNQPQHF.